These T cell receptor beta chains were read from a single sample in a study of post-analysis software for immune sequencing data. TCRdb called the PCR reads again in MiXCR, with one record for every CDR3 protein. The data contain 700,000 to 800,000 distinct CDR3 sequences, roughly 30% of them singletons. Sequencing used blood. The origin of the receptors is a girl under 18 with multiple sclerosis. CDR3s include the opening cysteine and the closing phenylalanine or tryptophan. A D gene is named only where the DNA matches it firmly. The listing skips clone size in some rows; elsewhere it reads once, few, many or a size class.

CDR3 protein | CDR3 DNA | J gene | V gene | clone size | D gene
CSYHPRTGPNQETQYF | TGCAGCTATCACCCCCGGACAGGGCCGAACCAAGAGACCCAGTACTTC | TRBJ2-5 | TRBV29-1 | - | TRBD1
CSARDPLGGSTDTQYF | TGCAGTGCTAGAGATCCTTTAGGCGGTAGCACAGATACGCAGTATTTT | TRBJ2-3 | TRBV20-1 | few | -
CASSLSGEGYPQHF | TGTGCCAGCAGTTTATCAGGGGAAGGTTATCCCCAGCATTTT | TRBJ1-5 | TRBV12-3/TRBV12-4 | - | -
CSVALARETQYF | TGCAGCGTCGCACTAGCTCGGGAGACCCAGTACTTC | TRBJ2-5 | TRBV29-1 | - | -
CSVVDQGIEGQPQHF | TGCAGCGTTGTTGATCAGGGGATTGAGGGGCAGCCCCAGCATTTT | TRBJ1-5 | TRBV29-1 | - | -
CASEWGRTEAFF | TGTGCCAGCGAGTGGGGACGCACTGAAGCTTTCTTT | TRBJ1-1 | TRBV2 | - | -
CSGRDRAFQYF | TGCAGCGGTAGAGACAGGGCCTTCCAGTACTTC | TRBJ2-5 | TRBV29-1 | many | TRBD1
CSGWEGLGNEQFF | TGCAGTGGGTGGGAGGGCCTGGGCAATGAGCAGTTCTTC | TRBJ2-1 | TRBV20-1 | - | TRBD2
CASSFALEAFF | TGTGCCAGCAGCTTCGCTTTGGAAGCTTTCTTT | TRBJ1-1 | TRBV13 | few | -
CAISDRGGLAGVEYF | TGTGCCATCAGTGACCGGGGGGGGCTAGCGGGAGTGGAGTACTTC | TRBJ2-7 | TRBV10-3 | - | TRBD2
CASGGDGQETQYF | TGTGCCAGCGGGGGGGACGGCCAAGAGACCCAGTACTTC | TRBJ2-5 | TRBV2 | few | TRBD2
CAISESKRGASYNEQFF | TGTGCCATCAGTGAGTCGAAGCGGGGGGCTTCCTACAATGAGCAGTTCTTC | TRBJ2-1 | TRBV10-3 | - | TRBD2
CSAGFYNEQFF | TGCAGTGCTGGGTTCTACAATGAGCAGTTCTTC | TRBJ2-1 | TRBV20-1 | - | -
CASSERTENTGELFF | TGCGCCAGCAGCGAACGGACTGAGAACACCGGGGAGCTGTTTTTT | TRBJ2-2 | TRBV5-1 | - | -
CASSPTEFTDTQYF | TGTGCCAGCAGTCCAACTGAATTCACAGATACGCAGTATTTT | TRBJ2-3 | TRBV6-5 | - | -
CASSLDRTQPQHF | TGTGCCAGCAGCCTGGACAGAACTCAGCCCCAGCATTTT | TRBJ1-5 | TRBV7-2 | - | -